The text below deals with one TCR beta chain. Its antigen is currently unknown. The assay was immunoSEQ multiplex PCR, and TCRdb's table has in-frame clones only and misses some. The sample records around 200,000 clones, roughly 94% being singletons. Germline lookup yields CDR1 MNHEY and CDR2 SMNVEV (reference sequence). V dropped 3 bases and J dropped 5 bases, with 13 bases sitting between them. The CDR3 loop spans 15 amino acids. This record belongs to a study of T cell responses to AZD1222 COVID-19 vaccine. Overall study results and limits: Nearly half of spike-specific TCRs reportedly go after variant regions that carry no mutations.

This TCR derives from an adult who received the AZD1222 COVID-19 vaccine. The sample was peripheral blood, taken 28 days after the second AZD1222 dose. The chain joins TRBV27 to TRBJ1-4, with D perhaps matching TRBD1 (5 bases). CDR3 protein: CASSFGSRTNEKLFF. CDR3 in DNA: TGTGCCAGCAGTTTTGGTTCCAGGACAAATGAAAAACTGTTTTTT.